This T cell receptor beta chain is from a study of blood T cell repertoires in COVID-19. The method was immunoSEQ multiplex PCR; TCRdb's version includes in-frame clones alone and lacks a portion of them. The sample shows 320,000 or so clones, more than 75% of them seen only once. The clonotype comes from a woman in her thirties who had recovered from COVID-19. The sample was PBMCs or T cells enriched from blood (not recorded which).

In nucleotides, the CDR3 is TGTGCCAGCAGCCAATTGACAGGGATTCCTGAAGCTTTCTTT. It yields the protein CASSQLTGIPEAFF. V usage is TRBV4-2 and J usage is TRBJ1-1, with 7 bases lining up with TRBD1. J lost 6 bases, V lost 2 bases, and 6 bases had no gene match. This CDR3 is 14 amino acids long. CDR1 and CDR2 (germline): LGHNA, YNFKEQ.